Below, 26 T cell receptor beta chains from the same sample are listed, as sequenced in a study of T cells of healthy individuals. TCRdb called the 5' RACE reads again in MiXCR, with one record for every CDR3 protein. The sample holds 60,000 to 75,000 distinct CDR3 sequences, roughly 16% seen once. The receptor set was obtained from a human donor in good health.

The chain is built from TRBV20-1 and TRBJ2-3, with 11 bases that match TRBD2. The germline V gene has CDR1 DFQATT and CDR2 SNEGSKA (reference sequence). Trimming at V came to 1 base and at J to 6 bases, leaving 12 bases not matched to a gene. CDR3 length: 17 residues. The CDR3 region has the DNA TGCAGTGCTAGAGGCGGGCTAGCGGGGGGTCACCAGGATACGCAGTATTTT. Protein sequence: CSARGGLAGGHQDTQYF.

This clonotype was counted at least ten times. V and J are TRBV29-1 and TRBJ2-3, with D possibly matching TRBD2 (6 bases). Germline CDR1 and CDR2: SQVTM and ANQGSEA. There are 15 residues in the CDR3. The ends were cut back, 3 bases at V and 3 bases at J, with 16 bases in the middle. This CDR3 reads CSVDTIAVLTDTQYF. The CDR3 DNA reads as TGCAGCGTTGACACCATAGCGGTACTGACAGATACGCAGTATTTT.

A remark on this clonotype: A much larger clone is a single base away; this may be a read error. The V gene is TRBV5-1, the J gene TRBJ2-1, with 9 bases aligning to TRBD2. CDR3 size: 18 residues. CDR1 SGHRS and CDR2 YFSETQ come from the germline V gene. The DNA of the CDR3 is TGCACCAGCAGCTTGTTGTCGGCGGGAGGGCCCCTATACAATGAGCAGTTCTTC. The encoded protein is CTSSLLSAGGPLYNEQFF. Using reference TRBV5-1 and TRBJ2-1 for the parts outside the CDR3, the full variable domain is KAGVTQTPRYLIKTRGQQVTLSCSPISGHRSVSWYQQTPGQGLQFLFEYFSETQRNKGNFPGRFSGRQFSNSRSEMNVSTLELGDSALYLCTSSLLSAGGPLYNEQFFGPGTRLTVL.

This clonotype was picked up many times. V is TRBV6-2 or TRBV6-3 and J is TRBJ2-2; D remains unclear. With 0 bases removed from V and 9 bases from J, the gap between germline ends came to 8 bases. This CDR3 region has 13 residues. CDR1 is MNHEY, CDR2 SVGEGT, per germline. The CDR3 region is CASSYSSTRELFF. In DNA form, the CDR3 reads TGTGCCAGCAGTTACTCCTCTACAAGGGAGCTGTTTTTT.

The chain couples TRBV5-6 to TRBJ2-4; D uncertain. Trimming took 5 bases from V and 6 from J, leaving 12 bases between them. This CDR3 spans 13 amino acids. Germline V CDR1 and CDR2: SGHDT, YYEEEE. The DNA of the CDR3 is TGTGCCAGCAGTATTATAGTTACAAACATTCAGTACTTC. Translated: CASSIIVTNIQYF.

The genes are TRBV6-5 and TRBJ2-5, with D possibly being TRBD2 (6 bases). This CDR3 comprises 13 residues. The V and J ends lost 7 bases and 5 bases respectively, with 14 bases between them. The V gene's germline CDR1 is MNHEY and CDR2 SVGAGI. The CDR3 sequence: CASTGPGVETQYF. CDR3 nucleotide sequence: TGTGCCAGCACTGGTCCGGGGGTCGAGACCCAGTACTTC.

In this sample, this clonotype turned up many times. J is TRBJ2-3 and V is TRBV4-2; 12 bases align to TRBD2. V lost 1 base to trimming and J lost 0 bases; unmatched junction nucleotides: 5. The germline gives CDR1 LGHNA, CDR2 YNFKEQ. CDR3 length equals 18 residues. The CDR3 reads CASSQATSGGASTDTQYF. CDR3 in DNA: TGTGCCAGCAGCCAAGCGACTAGCGGGGGCGCTAGCACAGATACGCAGTATTTT.

This clonotype occurred a few times. The J gene is TRBJ2-7, the V gene TRBV30; either TRBD1 or TRBD2 may fit D (6 bases each). CDR3 length equals 16 residues. Germline assignment: CDR1 GTSNPN and CDR2 SVGIG (reference sequence). The V end lost 1 base, the J end lost 1 base, and 17 bases lay between the germline ends. The CDR3 DNA reads TGTGCCTGGAGTGCAGATGGAGGGGGGACTTCCTACGAGCAGTACTTC. It translates to CAWSADGGGTSYEQYF.

Comment on this clonotype: A read error is possible here, since a much larger clone lies one base away. J is TRBJ2-1 and V is TRBV10-3; the match to TRBD2 covers 9 bases. The V segment lost 11 bases and the J segment 5 bases; nucleotides outside the gene matches: 7. This CDR3 has 13 residues. Per the germline V gene, CDR1 is ENHRY and CDR2 is SYGVKD. As DNA, the CDR3 is TGTGCCGGCTTAGCGGGAGCTAACAATGAGCAGTTCTTC. Encoded protein: CAGLAGANNEQFF.

The table lists this clonotype with many counts. The rearrangement links TRBV6-5 to TRBJ1-2; 8 bases line up with TRBD1. The CDR3 length is 14 residues. Per the germline V gene, CDR1 is MNHEY and CDR2 is SVGAGI. V gave up 4 bases and J gave up 6 bases; unmatched junction bases: 7. This CDR3 reads CASSLQGATNGYTF. The DNA of the CDR3 is TGTGCCAGCAGTTTGCAGGGGGCGACAAATGGCTACACCTTC.

This clonotype has at least ten counts. The chain recombines TRBV20-1 with TRBJ1-1; TRBD1 agrees at 7 bases. The CDR3 spans 14 residues. V shed 3 bases and J 4 bases; nucleotides not matched to a gene: 8. From germline, CDR1 is DFQATT and CDR2 SNEGSKA (reference sequence). CDR3 region: CSASLDRAPTEAFF. The DNA of the CDR3 is TGCAGTGCTAGCCTCGACAGGGCGCCCACTGAAGCTTTCTTT.

The J gene is TRBJ2-2, the V gene TRBV20-1; the D is unclear. V gave up 4 bases and J gave up 7 bases, with 13 bases separating them. In germline, CDR1 is DFQATT, CDR2 SNEGSKA (reference sequence). CDR3 size: 13 residues. The CDR3 region has the DNA TGCAGTGCTATAGCCCCCAGCCACGGGGAGCTGTTTTTT. Translation: CSAIAPSHGELFF.

The V and J genes are TRBV6-5 and TRBJ2-7, with 10 bases that match TRBD1. Trimming took 3 bases from V and 6 from J; bases not matched to a gene: 11. The CDR3 spans 16 residues. In germline, CDR1 is MNHEY, CDR2 SVGAGI. The CDR3 reads CASSYSTPGQGFEQYF. The CDR3 DNA sequence: TGTGCCAGCAGTTATTCGACTCCGGGACAGGGGTTCGAGCAGTACTTC.

This clonotype was seen only a few times. The genes are TRBV6-5 and TRBJ1-1; D may be TRBD1 (6 bases). CDR3 length: 15 amino acids. Germline CDR1 reads MNHEY; CDR2 reads SVGAGI. Trimming took 0 bases from V and 4 from J, leaving 12 bases between them. The CDR3 is CASSYSNIRGTEAFF. CDR3 coding DNA: TGTGCCAGCAGTTACTCTAATATCAGGGGCACTGAAGCTTTCTTT.

Concerning this clonotype itself: One junction end disagrees with the germline gene, perhaps due to a read error. Here the CDR3 DNA reads TGTGCCAGCAGCTACACAGATACGCGGTATTTT. Amino acid sequence: CASSYTDTRYF. The chain is built from TRBV12-3 or TRBV12-4 and TRBJ2-3, with D unclear. The CDR3 spans 11 residues.

The rearrangement uses TRBV25-1 and TRBJ1-1, with 10 positions matching TRBD1. This CDR3 contains 14 residues. V trimming: 7 bases; J trimming: 0 bases; junction bases outside the gene matches: 2. CDR1 and CDR2 from the germline V gene are MGHDK and SYGVNS. The CDR3 protein is CASKGQGVNTEAFF. CDR3 nucleotides: TGTGCCAGCAAAGGACAGGGGGTGAACACTGAAGCTTTCTTT.

This clonotype has a count of ten or more. The chain is built from TRBV28 and TRBJ2-7; D gene ambiguous. The CDR3 consists of 13 residues. Trimming pared 9 bases from V and 3 bases from J, leaving 15 bases between. In germline, CDR1 is MDHEN, CDR2 SYDVKM. The CDR3 nucleotides read TGTGCCAGTTCGACCGGTTCGGACTACGAGCAGTACTTC. Residues: CASSTGSDYEQYF.

This clonotype appeared many times. This sequence joins TRBV20-1 and TRBJ1-6; TRBD1 agrees at 8 bases. This CDR3 has 14 residues. V lost 1 base to trimming and J lost 14 bases; unmatched junction nucleotides: 10. The germline gives CDR1 DFQATT, CDR2 SNEGSKA (reference sequence). CDR3 bases: TGCAGTGCTAGAGTGGGGACAGGTGTTGCATCCCTCCACTTT. Translation gives CSARVGTGVASLHF.

This clonotype has more than one count but fewer than ten. The rearrangement links TRBV24-1 to TRBJ2-1, with unresolved D. Germline CDR1 reads KGHDR; CDR2 reads SFDVKD. There are 14 residues in the CDR3. V shed 3 bases and J shed 4 bases, with 9 bases lying between them. The CDR3, as DNA: TGTGCCACCAGTGATACAGACAAGTACAATGAGCAGTTCTTC. Translation: CATSDTDKYNEQFF.

There are a few counts of this clonotype. The chain is built from TRBV15 and TRBJ2-5, with D possibly TRBD1 on 5 matching bases. Between the trimmed V and J ends, which lost 1 base and 2 bases, there was a span of 20 bases. This CDR3 is built from 18 residues. CDR1 LNHNV and CDR2 YYDKDF come from the germline V gene (reference sequence). CDR3 protein: CATSRVGAGPREQETQYF. CDR3 DNA sequence: TGTGCCACCAGCAGAGTTGGGGCCGGGCCGAGAGAACAAGAGACCCAGTACTTC.

This clonotype was seen at least ten times. The gene calls are TRBV29-1 and TRBJ1-2; TRBD1 might be the D (5 bases). V was shortened by 4 bases and J by 1 base, with 10 bases between the two germline ends. The germline gives CDR1 SQVTM, CDR2 ANQGSEA. This CDR3 contains 13 residues. CDR3 bases: TGCAGCGTTGGACAGCAGCTTAACTATGGCTACACCTTC. Its translation is CSVGQQLNYGYTF. The entire variable domain, with the rest obtained from reference TRBV29-1 and TRBJ1-2, is as follows: SAVISQKPSRDICQRGTSLTIQCQVDSQVTMMFWYRQQPGQSLTLIATANQGSEATYESGFVIDKFPISRPNLTFSTLTVSNMSPEDSSIYLCSVGQQLNYGYTFGSGTRLTVV.

This clonotype was seen ten or more times. The CDR3 region is CASDPAGTSGMTEQFF. The CDR3 DNA reads as TGTGCCAGTGATCCCGCCGGGACTAGCGGGATGACGGAGCAGTTCTTC. The genes are TRBV19 and TRBJ2-1; 13 positions agree with TRBD2. The trim removed 8 bases at V and 10 bases at J, leaving 14 bases unmatched. Germline CDR1 reads LNHDA; CDR2 reads SQIVND (reference sequence). This CDR3 has 16 amino acids.

This clonotype was recorded a few times. The chain is built from TRBV2 and TRBJ2-7, with a tentative D call TRBD2 (7 bases). Germline V gene lookup returns CDR1 SNHLY and CDR2 FYNNEI. V gave up 6 bases and J gave up 3 bases, with 18 bases separating them. This CDR3 region has 15 residues. Here the CDR3 DNA reads TGTGCCAGCAGCCTCAGGGAGGGGGGAAACTACGAGCAGTACTTC. It translates to CASSLREGGNYEQYF.

The J gene is TRBJ2-1, the V gene TRBV9, with TRBD2 matching 10 bases. Germline assignment: CDR1 SGDLS and CDR2 YYNGEE. V lost 3 bases, J lost 2 bases, and 2 bases stayed unmatched. This CDR3 has 15 residues. CDR3 in amino acids: CASSGTSGTYNEQFF. The CDR3 nucleotides are TGTGCCAGCAGCGGGACTAGCGGAACCTACAATGAGCAGTTCTTC.

This clonotype was recorded many times. The genes are TRBV11-2 and TRBJ1-1; no reliable D call. This CDR3 spans 14 amino acids. CDR1 and CDR2 from the germline V gene are SGHAT and FQNNGV. The V and J ends lost 1 base and 7 bases respectively, with 13 bases between them. CDR3 amino acids: CASSLVAGRREAFF. In nucleotides, the CDR3 is TGTGCCAGCAGCTTAGTGGCAGGTCGGCGTGAAGCTTTCTTT.

The rearrangement uses TRBV7-4 and TRBJ1-1, with D possibly TRBD1 on 5 matching bases. This CDR3 comprises 18 residues. Germline V gene lookup returns CDR1 SGHVT and CDR2 SQSDAQ. V dropped 0 bases and J dropped 1 base, with 18 bases sitting between them. CDR3 in amino acids: CASSLAWLGATGNTEAFF. For the CDR3, the DNA is TGTGCCAGCAGCTTAGCTTGGCTCGGGGCAACAGGGAACACTGAAGCTTTCTTT.